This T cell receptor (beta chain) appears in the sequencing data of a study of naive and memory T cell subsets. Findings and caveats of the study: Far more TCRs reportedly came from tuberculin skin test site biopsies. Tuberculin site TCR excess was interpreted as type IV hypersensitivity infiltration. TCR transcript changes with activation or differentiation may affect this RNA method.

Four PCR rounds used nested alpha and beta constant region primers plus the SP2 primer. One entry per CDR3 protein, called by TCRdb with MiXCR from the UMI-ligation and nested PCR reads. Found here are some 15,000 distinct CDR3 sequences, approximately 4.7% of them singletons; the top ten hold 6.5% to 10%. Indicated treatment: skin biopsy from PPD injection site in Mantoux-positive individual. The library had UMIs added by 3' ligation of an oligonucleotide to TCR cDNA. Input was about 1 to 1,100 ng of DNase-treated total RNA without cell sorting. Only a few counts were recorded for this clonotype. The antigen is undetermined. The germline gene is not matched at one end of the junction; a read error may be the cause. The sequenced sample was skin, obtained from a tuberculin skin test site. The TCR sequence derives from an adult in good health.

CDR3 loop: CSLHRGPFYGDTF. The CDR3 nucleotides read TGCAGCCTCCACCGGGGCCCCTTCTATGGCGACACCTTC. V gene TRBV29-1 combines with J gene TRBJ1-2; possibly TRBD1 for D (5 bases). The germline CDR1 and CDR2 sequences are SQVTM and ANQGSEA. There are 13 residues in the CDR3. The full variable domain, completed using reference TRBV29-1 and TRBJ1-2, is SAVISQKPSRDICQRGTSLTIQCQVDSQVTMMFWYRQQPGQSLTLIATANQGSEATYESGFVIDKFPISRPNLTFSTLTVSNMSPEDSSIYLCSLHRGPFYGDTFGSGTRLTVV.